The 21 T cell receptor beta chains below were found in one sample sequenced in a study of PD-1 blockade in mismatch repair-deficient tumors (dated by TCRdb to the late 2010s). Preparation of the library involved the immunoSEQ multiplex PCR assay. In its TCRdb copy, this immuneACCESS table keeps in-frame sequences only and misses some clones. Where compared with another copy, unresolved V genes explain less than half of these, and the others have no known cause. The sample contains some 100,000 clones, 70% to 85% of them found a single time. The top ten constitute 6.3% of the sample. Sequenced material: peripheral blood, taken approximately 8 months after starting pembrolizumab. The receptors come from an adult with mismatch repair-deficient cancer.

The chain links TRBV9 to TRBJ1-5; D perhaps matches TRBD1 (5 bases). Germline CDR1 is SGDLS and CDR2 is YYNGEE. The V and J ends lost 0 bases and 5 bases respectively, with 18 bases between them. The CDR3 length is 17 residues. The CDR3 is CASSVVGTPRPHQPQHF. For the CDR3, the DNA is TGTGCCAGCAGCGTAGTGGGGACGCCACGACCCCATCAGCCCCAGCATTTT.

This clone has just a few counts. The chain links TRBV18 to TRBJ2-1; D not resolved. The germline V gene encodes CDR1 KGHSH and CDR2 LQKENI. V was trimmed by 2 bases and J by 5 bases, leaving 10 bases between them. This CDR3 contains 14 residues. CDR3 sequence reads: CASSPTGSDNEQFF. The DNA for the CDR3 is TGTGCCAGCTCACCAACCGGGTCAGACAATGAGCAGTTCTTC. Combining the CDR3 with reference TRBV18 and TRBJ2-1 gives the whole variable domain NAGVMQNPRHLVRRRGQEARLRCSPMKGHSHVYWYRQLPEEGLKFMVYLQKENIIDESGMPKERFSAEFPKEGPSILRIQQVVRGDSAAYFCASSPTGSDNEQFFGPGTRLTVL.

V gene TRBV7-6 combines with J gene TRBJ2-7; tentatively, D is TRBD1 (5 bases). Trimming took off 2 bases at V and 6 bases at J, with 8 bases between the two ends. The CDR3 is 12 residues long. Germline V gene lookup returns CDR1 SGHVS and CDR2 FNYEAQ. The CDR3 protein is CASSLQGSEQYF. CDR3 bases: TGTGCCAGCAGCTTACAGGGATCCGAGCAGTACTTC.

This chain connects TRBV6-5 to TRBJ2-1, with TRBD2 as a possible D gene (6 bases). Germline CDR1 is MNHEY and CDR2 is SVGAGI. This CDR3 comprises 15 residues. Trimming cost V 10 bases and J 3 bases, with 19 bases left between them. DNA of the CDR3: TGTGCCACCCCCCGCGGGGAGGACCTCTACAATGAGCAGTTCTTC. This codes for CATPRGEDLYNEQFF.

The chain uses TRBV7-3 and TRBJ1-1; D is uncertain. Trimming took off 2 bases at V and 4 bases at J, with 8 bases between the two ends. The CDR3 contains 13 residues. Germline V gene data show CDR1 as SGHTA and CDR2 as FQGTGA. The CDR3 sequence is CASSLSQSTEAFF. CDR3 coding DNA: TGTGCCAGCAGCTTATCACAAAGCACTGAAGCTTTCTTT.

The chain recombines TRBV6-1 with TRBJ1-5, with a possible D match to TRBD1 (6 bases). In germline, CDR1 is MNHNS, CDR2 SASEGT. Trimming left V 3 bases short and J 4 bases short, with 10 bases between. This CDR3 is 14 amino acids long. In DNA form, the CDR3 reads TGTGCCAGCAGTGACAGGGGACGAAATCAGCCCCAGCATTTT. It is translated as CASSDRGRNQPQHF.

The chain is built from TRBV6-6 and TRBJ2-2, with 7 bases identical to TRBD2. Germline V CDR1 and CDR2: MNHNY, SVGAGI (reference sequence). The ends lost 8 bases at V and 4 bases at J; junction bases unmatched: 7. The CDR3 length is 14 residues. The CDR3 nucleotides are TGTGCCAGCCTGCGGGGGATGGTCACCGGGGAGCTGTTTTTT. This translates into CASLRGMVTGELFF.

This clone came up a few times. The chain employs TRBV7-6 and TRBJ2-4, with D possibly matching TRBD2 (6 bases). V dropped 5 bases and J dropped 6 bases, with 20 bases sitting between them. Germline CDR1 and CDR2: SGHVS and FNYEAQ. The CDR3 has 16 amino acids. CDR3 nucleotide sequence: TGTGCCAGCAGCCAGTTCTCGGGGGATGGAGGAAACATTCAGTACTTC. Translating gives CASSQFSGDGGNIQYF.

The chain recombines TRBV6-5 with TRBJ1-4; possibly TRBD1 for D (5 bases). V was cut by 4 bases and J by 0 bases, with 12 bases left in between. The CDR3 runs 16 residues. In germline, CDR1 is MNHEY, CDR2 SVGAGI. Written as DNA, the CDR3 is TGTGCCAGCAGTTTCGATTGGGGGACAACTAATGAAAAACTGTTTTTT. Protein sequence: CASSFDWGTTNEKLFF.

The V and J genes are TRBV2 and TRBJ2-3; 7 nucleotides align to TRBD1. Germline assignment: CDR1 SNHLY and CDR2 FYNNEI. The CDR3 sequence is 15 residues long. The J segment lost 6 bases and the V segment lost 4 bases, leaving 10 bases of the junction unmatched. The CDR3 sequence: CASSVQGIYSDTQYF. Here the CDR3 DNA reads TGTGCCAGCAGTGTACAGGGGATATACAGCGATACGCAGTATTTT. Full variable domain (outside the CDR3, taken from reference TRBV2 and TRBJ2-3): EPEVTQTPSHQVTQMGQEVILRCVPISNHLYFYWYRQILGQKVEFLVSFYNNEISEKSEIFDDQFSVERPDGSNFTLKIRSTKLEDSAMYFCASSVQGIYSDTQYFGPGTRLTVL.

The chain joins TRBV5-8 to TRBJ1-4; D unclear. Germline CDR1 reads SGHTS; CDR2 reads YDEGEE. Trimming removed 0 bases from V and 10 bases from J, with 4 bases in between. CDR3 length: 11 residues. The CDR3 loop reads CASSLAGKLFF. CDR3 nucleotide sequence: TGTGCCAGCAGCTTGGCCGGAAAACTGTTTTTT.

V is TRBV9 and J is TRBJ1-3; D unclear. The CDR3 length is 16 residues. In germline, CDR1 is SGDLS, CDR2 YYNGEE. The V gene lost 0 bases and the J gene lost 0 bases, with 10 bases spanning the gap. The CDR3 sequence is CASSVVPWSSGNTIYF. Here the CDR3 DNA reads TGTGCCAGCAGCGTAGTCCCCTGGAGCTCTGGAAACACCATATATTTT.

This clone showed up just a few times. The DNA for the CDR3 is TGTGCCAGCAGTGCACACGAGACAGGGGGAACCGGGGAGCTGTTTTTT. It codes for CASSAHETGGTGELFF. V and J are TRBV6-6 and TRBJ2-2; 9 bases agree with TRBD1. CDR3 length equals 16 residues. The J segment lost 5 bases and the V segment lost 5 bases, leaving 9 bases of the junction unmatched. The germline gives CDR1 MNHNY, CDR2 SVGAGI (reference sequence).

The chain has TRBV5-1 and TRBJ2-5; 9 nucleotides match TRBD1. The CDR3 length is 15 residues. The J segment lost 3 bases and the V segment lost 4 bases, leaving 7 bases of the junction unmatched. Germline V gene lookup returns CDR1 SGHRS and CDR2 YFSETQ. CDR3 sequence: CASSPGQGAEETQYF. The DNA of the CDR3 is TGCGCCAGCAGCCCGGGACAGGGAGCGGAAGAGACCCAGTACTTC.

The chain employs TRBV4-2 and TRBJ2-1; 7 nucleotides align to TRBD2. Trimming took 4 bases from V and 8 from J; bases not matched to a gene: 17. This CDR3 comprises 17 residues. Germline lookup yields CDR1 LGHNA and CDR2 YNFKEQ. The CDR3 DNA sequence: TGTGCCAGCAGCCCCCGGGGAGGGCGCGCAAGTTCGGATGAGCAGTTCTTC. This gives the protein CASSPRGGRASSDEQFF.

V and J are TRBV27 and TRBJ2-1; D ambiguous. The CDR3 spans 12 residues. Germline CDR1 and CDR2: MNHEY and SMNVEV (reference sequence). Trimming removed 8 bases at V and 7 bases at J, with 12 bases between. CDR3 protein: CASQLRLNEQFF. The CDR3 DNA reads TGTGCCAGCCAGTTGAGACTGAATGAGCAGTTCTTC.

The V gene is TRBV4-1, the J gene TRBJ2-2, with D possibly TRBD2 on 5 matching bases. The CDR3 length is 14 residues. The V gene's germline CDR1 is MGHRA and CDR2 YSYEKL. V was clipped by 4 bases and J by 5 bases, with 11 bases between them. CDR3 sequence (DNA): TGCGCCAGCAGCCTCAGCGGATCTACCGGGGAGCTGTTTTTT. This encodes CASSLSGSTGELFF.

The chain employs TRBV7-9 and TRBJ1-2; no firm D call. V dropped 0 bases and J dropped 4 bases, with 9 bases sitting between them. Germline lookup yields CDR1 SEHNR and CDR2 FQNEAQ (reference sequence). The CDR3 totals 14 residues. CDR3 residues: CASSLAGGSYGYTF. The DNA of the CDR3 is TGTGCCAGCAGCTTAGCAGGCGGAAGCTATGGCTACACCTTC. Supplemented by reference TRBV7-9 and TRBJ1-2, the full variable domain reads DTGVSQNPRHKITKRGQNVTFRCDPISEHNRLYWYRQTLGQGPEFLTYFQNEAQLEKSRLLSDRFSAERPKGSFSTLEIQRTEQGDSAMYLCASSLAGGSYGYTFGSGTRLTVV.

In regard to this clone: At one boundary the junction diverges from the germline segment, which might be a read error. The chain couples TRBV27 to TRBJ2-1; D ambiguous. This CDR3 has 13 residues. Germline V gene lookup returns CDR1 MNHEY and CDR2 SMNVEV (reference sequence). The CDR3 nucleotides are TGTGCCAGCGGTTTTGGTCCCTACAATGAGCAGTTCTTC. It encodes CASGFGPYNEQFF.

CDR3 region: CASSKLAGTSGANVLTF. The CDR3 region has the DNA TGTGCCAGCAGCAAACTAGCGGGTACCTCTGGGGCCAACGTCCTGACTTTC. The gene calls are TRBV27 and TRBJ2-6, with 9 nucleotides matching TRBD2. The V gene's germline CDR1 is MNHEY and CDR2 SMNVEV (reference sequence). V lost 6 bases and J lost 0; bases outside the gene matches: 6. The CDR3 has 17 residues.

The chain employs TRBV10-3 and TRBJ2-1; 13 bases align to TRBD2. V was clipped by 6 bases and J by 5 bases; unmatched bases: 4. CDR1 is ENHRY, CDR2 SYGVKD, per germline. The CDR3 contains 15 residues. CDR3 DNA: TGTGCCATCAGAGCCGGGACTAGCGGGAACAATGAGCAGTTCTTC. Amino acid sequence: CAIRAGTSGNNEQFF.